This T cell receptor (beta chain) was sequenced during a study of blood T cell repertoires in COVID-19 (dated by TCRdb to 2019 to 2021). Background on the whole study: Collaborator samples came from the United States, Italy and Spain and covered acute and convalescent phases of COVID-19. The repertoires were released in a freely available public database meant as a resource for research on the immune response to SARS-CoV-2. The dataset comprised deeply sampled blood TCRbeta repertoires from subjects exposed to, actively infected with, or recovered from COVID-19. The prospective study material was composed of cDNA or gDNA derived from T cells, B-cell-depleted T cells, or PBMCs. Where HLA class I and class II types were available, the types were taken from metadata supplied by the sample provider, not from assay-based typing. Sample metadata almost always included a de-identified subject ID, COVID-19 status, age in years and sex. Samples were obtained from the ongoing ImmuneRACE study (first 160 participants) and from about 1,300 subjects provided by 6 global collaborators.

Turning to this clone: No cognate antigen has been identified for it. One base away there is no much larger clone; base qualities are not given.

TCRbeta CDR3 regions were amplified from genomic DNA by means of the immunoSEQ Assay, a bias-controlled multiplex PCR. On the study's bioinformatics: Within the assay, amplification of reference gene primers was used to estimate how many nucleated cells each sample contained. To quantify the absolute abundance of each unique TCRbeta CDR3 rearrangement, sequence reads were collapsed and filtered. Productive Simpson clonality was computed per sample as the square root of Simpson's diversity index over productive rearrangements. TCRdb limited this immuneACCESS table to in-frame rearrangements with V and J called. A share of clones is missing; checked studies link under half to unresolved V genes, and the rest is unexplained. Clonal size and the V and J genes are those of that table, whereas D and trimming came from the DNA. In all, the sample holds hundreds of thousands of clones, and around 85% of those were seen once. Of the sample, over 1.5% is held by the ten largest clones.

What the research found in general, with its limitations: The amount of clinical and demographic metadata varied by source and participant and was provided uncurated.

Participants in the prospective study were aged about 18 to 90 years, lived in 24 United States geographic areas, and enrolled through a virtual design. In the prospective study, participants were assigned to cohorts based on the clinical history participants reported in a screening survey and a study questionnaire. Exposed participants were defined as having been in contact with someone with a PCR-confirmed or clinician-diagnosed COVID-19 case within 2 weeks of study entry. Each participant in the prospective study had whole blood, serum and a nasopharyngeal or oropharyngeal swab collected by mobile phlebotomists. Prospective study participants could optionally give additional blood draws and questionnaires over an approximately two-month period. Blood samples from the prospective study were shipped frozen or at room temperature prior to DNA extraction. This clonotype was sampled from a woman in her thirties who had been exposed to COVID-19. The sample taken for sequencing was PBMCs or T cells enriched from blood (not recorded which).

The CDR3 in this case is CASRGQAYEQYF. Here is the DNA: TGTGCCAGCAGGGGACAGGCCTACGAGCAGTACTTC. The rearrangement combines TRBV6-5 with TRBJ2-7; 8 bases in the junction line up with TRBD1. CDR1 and CDR2 are read off the germline V gene as MNHEY and SVGAGI. At the junction V is shortened by 6 bases and J by 2 bases; bases outside the gene matches: 0. Counted from cysteine to phenylalanine, this CDR3 has 12 amino acids. Of all the DNA, just the CDR3 is kept, 36 bases in frame from base 1.